These 4 T cell receptor beta chains were sequenced from one sample in a study of T cells after yellow fever vaccination. A single record per CDR3 protein comes from TCRdb applying MiXCR to the 5' RACE reads. The sample yields about 340,000 distinct CDR3 sequences, about 8.7% seen once. This specimen consisted of PBMCs, obtained on the day of the first yellow fever vaccination. These receptors came from a man aged 18 to 29 who received the YFV17D yellow fever vaccine.

The sample holds a few counts of this clonotype. V and J are TRBV7-3 and TRBJ2-1; possibly TRBD2 for D (6 bases). Germline V gives CDR1 SGHTA, CDR2 FQGTGA. The V gene lost 5 bases and the J gene lost 4 bases, with 18 bases spanning the gap. The CDR3 contains 16 residues. CDR3 loop: CASSLGPGVLYNEQFF. CDR3 sequence (DNA): TGTGCCAGCAGCCTAGGTCCGGGGGTGCTATACAATGAGCAGTTCTTC.

This clonotype was seen only a few times. The chain has TRBV24-1 and TRBJ2-1, with 10 bases fitting TRBD1. The J segment lost 8 bases and the V segment lost 4 bases, leaving 7 bases of the junction unmatched. The germline V gene has CDR1 KGHDR and CDR2 SFDVKD. The CDR3 is 15 residues long. CDR3 in DNA: TGTGCCACCAGTGACCCCGGGACAGGGGACCATGAGCAGTTCTTC. This sequence encodes CATSDPGTGDHEQFF.

To note about this clonotype: Just one base apart from a much larger clone, this may be a read error. The V and J genes are TRBV12-3 or TRBV12-4 and TRBJ2-2, with D perhaps matching TRBD2 (6 bases). V was shortened by 1 base and J by 5 bases, with 17 bases between the two germline ends. CDR3 length: 17 residues. CDR3 residues: CASSLGRAFRGTGELFF. CDR3 coding DNA: TGTGCCAGCAGTTTAGGACGGGCTTTCCGGGGGACCGGGGAGCTGTTTTTT.

In its sample, this clonotype was seen a few times. The genes are TRBV9 and TRBJ2-3; D remains ambiguous. The CDR3 has 13 amino acids. The ends were cut back, 3 bases at V and 7 bases at J, with 12 bases in the middle. The V gene's germline CDR1 is SGDLS and CDR2 YYNGEE. The CDR3 here is CASSAPNVNTQYF. CDR3 DNA sequence: TGTGCCAGCAGCGCGCCGAATGTGAATACGCAGTATTTT.